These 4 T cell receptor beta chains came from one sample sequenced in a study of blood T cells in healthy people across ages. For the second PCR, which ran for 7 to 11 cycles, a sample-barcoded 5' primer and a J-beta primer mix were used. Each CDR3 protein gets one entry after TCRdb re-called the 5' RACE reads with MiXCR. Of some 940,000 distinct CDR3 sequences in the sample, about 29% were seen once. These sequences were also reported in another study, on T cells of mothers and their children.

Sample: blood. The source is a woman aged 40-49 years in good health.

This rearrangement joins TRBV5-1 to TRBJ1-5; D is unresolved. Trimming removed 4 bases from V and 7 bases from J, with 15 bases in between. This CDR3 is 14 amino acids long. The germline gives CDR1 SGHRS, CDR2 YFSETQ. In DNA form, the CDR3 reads TGCGCCAGCAGCATAGACGGCGCGTTCCAGCCCCAGCATTTT. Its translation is CASSIDGAFQPQHF.

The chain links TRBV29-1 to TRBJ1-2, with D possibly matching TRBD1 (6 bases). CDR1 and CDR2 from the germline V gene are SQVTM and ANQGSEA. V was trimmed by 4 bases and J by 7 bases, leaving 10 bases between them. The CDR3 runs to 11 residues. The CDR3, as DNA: TGCAGCGTTGTCGGGGGCGGTGGCTACACCTTC. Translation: CSVVGGGGYTF.

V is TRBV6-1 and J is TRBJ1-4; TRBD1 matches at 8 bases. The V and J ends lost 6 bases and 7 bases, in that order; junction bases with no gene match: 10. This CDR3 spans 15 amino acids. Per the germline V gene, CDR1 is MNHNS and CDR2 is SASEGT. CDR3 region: CASSAGQVLFEKLFF. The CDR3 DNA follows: TGTGCCAGCAGCGCGGGACAGGTCTTGTTTGAAAAACTGTTTTTT.

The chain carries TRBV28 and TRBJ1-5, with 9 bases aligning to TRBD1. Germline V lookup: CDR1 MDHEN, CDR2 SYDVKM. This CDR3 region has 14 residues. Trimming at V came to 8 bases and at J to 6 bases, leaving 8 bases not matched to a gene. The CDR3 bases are TGTGCCAGCTTTCCGGGACAGGGAGGTCAGCCCCAGCATTTT. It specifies CASFPGQGGQPQHF.